The TCR beta chain under discussion was sequenced for a study of cytomegalovirus exposure and HLA in healthy donors. Germline V CDR1 and CDR2: PRHDT, FYEKMQ (reference sequence). The length of the CDR3 is 15 residues. V was pared by 5 bases and J by 0 bases, with 4 bases of the junction left unmatched. In the PCR, 60 Vbeta and 13 Jbeta primers were used. Assay used: immunoSEQ multiplex PCR; TCRdb lists only in-frame clones, some missing. The table records roughly 200,000 clones, approximately 80% of them present only once. The sequencing sample was made of PBMCs. This chain joins TRBV13 and TRBJ2-4, with 7 nucleotides matching TRBD2. The sequence came from a man aged 45-65 years in good health and CMV-seronegative. The CDR3 DNA follows: TGTGCCAGCAGCCCAGCGGGACTAGCCAAAAACATTCAGTACTTC. Translating gives CASSPAGLAKNIQYF.